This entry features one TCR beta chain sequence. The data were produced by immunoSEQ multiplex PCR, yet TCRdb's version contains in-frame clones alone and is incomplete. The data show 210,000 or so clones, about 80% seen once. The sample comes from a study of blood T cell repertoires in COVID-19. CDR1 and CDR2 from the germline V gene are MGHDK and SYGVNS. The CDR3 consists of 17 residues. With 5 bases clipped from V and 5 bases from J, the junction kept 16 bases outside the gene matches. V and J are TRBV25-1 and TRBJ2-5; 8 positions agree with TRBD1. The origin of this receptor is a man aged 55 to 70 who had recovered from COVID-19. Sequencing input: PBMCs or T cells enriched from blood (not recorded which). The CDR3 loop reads CASSSFVPGQVVETQYF. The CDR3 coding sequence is TGTGCCAGCAGTAGTTTCGTACCGGGACAGGTGGTGGAGACCCAGTACTTC.